This TCR beta chain was sequenced for a study of T cell responses to AZD1222 COVID-19 vaccine. V was pared by 4 bases and J by 11 bases, with 17 bases between. This CDR3 comprises 13 residues. CDR1 and CDR2 from the germline V gene are MNHEY and SVGEGT. Sequencing used immunoSEQ multiplex PCR; TCRdb keeps in-frame clones, though not all of them. Of around 160,000 clones listed, about 87% were seen once; the top ten hold roughly 16%. This clone was picked up one time. Its cognate antigen is unknown. Study observations and caveats: The study reported that nearly half of spike-specific TCRs target unmutated variant regions. Donors, mostly white British, included more females; clonal diversity was possibly underestimated. Across spike, vaccine-associated CD4 TCRs were found, dominant at 160-218 and 743-854. Baseline antibody screening turned up just a handful of seropositive AZD1222 recipients.

The sequence derives from an adult in good health. The rearrangement links TRBV6-2 or TRBV6-3 to TRBJ1-1; D is undetermined. The sample in question was peripheral blood, obtained on day 0 of AZD1222 vaccination. The CDR3, as DNA: TGTGCCAGCAGTTCCGACCTGGGCGGGCTGGCTTTCTTT. Translated, it gives CASSSDLGGLAFF.